The TCR beta chain under discussion was sequenced for a study of yellow fever vaccine responses in identical twins. Study-level findings and limits: On the reported evidence, twins' vaccine T cell responses seemed partly convergent and partly personalized.

A note on this clonotype: Its antigen is not identified.

TCRdb redid the calling of the RT-PCR reads with MiXCR, one entry per CDR3 protein. The data contain roughly 2,700 distinct CDR3 sequences, roughly 87% of them seen just once; the ten biggest clones take up roughly 2%. The TCR comes from a female donor who received the yellow fever vaccine. The specimen comprised T cells from blood (PBMCs), unsorted or a sorted subset (not recorded which), sampled before or after yellow fever vaccination (not recorded which).

CDR3: CASSSRDRGADTEAFF. In DNA, the CDR3 is TGTGCCAGCAGCTCGCGGGACAGGGGAGCGGACACTGAAGCTTTCTTT. The chain is built from TRBV6-1 and TRBJ1-1, with 10 bases identical to TRBD1. Per germline, CDR1 MNHNS and CDR2 SASEGT. J was trimmed by 3 bases and V by 6 bases; bases with no gene match: 10. The CDR3 length is 16 residues.